Each of the 23 T cell receptor beta chains below was sequenced from the same sample in a study of T cells in Graves' hyperthyroidism and ophthalmopathy. Using RNA transcripts as the source, TCR beta CDR3 regions were amplified. First-round RT-PCR with HTBI primers amplified the TCR CDR3 region. A single record per CDR3 protein comes from TCRdb applying MiXCR to the multiplex PCR reads. The table has about 480,000 distinct CDR3 sequences, approximately 15% seen once. Material for sequencing was blood. These receptors all stem from a young woman with Graves' hyperthyroidism.

This clonotype was seen a handful of times. The chain recombines TRBV9 with TRBJ2-2; D unresolved. V was cut by 0 bases and J by 2 bases, with 2 bases left in between. The CDR3 sequence is 13 residues long. CDR1 is SGDLS and CDR2 is YYNGEE in the germline V gene. In DNA form, the CDR3 reads TGTGCCAGCAGCGTAGACAACACCGGGGAGCTGTTTTTT. Encoded protein: CASSVDNTGELFF.

This clonotype was detected many times. J is TRBJ2-7 and V is TRBV2; no definite D call. The CDR3 has 12 amino acids. The germline gives CDR1 SNHLY, CDR2 FYNNEI. V lost 4 bases, J lost 6 bases, and 10 bases lay in between. The CDR3 bases are TGTGCCAGCAGTGTGGAGTACGGCGAGCAGTACGTC. It translates to CASSVEYGEQYV.

This clonotype showed up many times. The chain recombines TRBV24-1 with TRBJ2-2, with 12 bases matching TRBD2. CDR1 is KGHDR, CDR2 SFDVKD, per germline. The CDR3 runs 16 residues. Germline trimming cut 2 bases from V and 5 bases from J; bases unmatched to any gene: 2. The CDR3 sequence: CATSDWTSGKTGELFF. The CDR3 DNA is TGTGCCACCAGTGATTGGACTAGCGGGAAGACCGGGGAGCTGTTTTTT.

The chain employs TRBV4-1 and TRBJ1-5, with D uncertain. This CDR3 has 15 residues. V was trimmed by 1 base and J by 1 base, leaving 8 bases between them. The germline gives CDR1 MGHRA, CDR2 YSYEKL. The chain's CDR3 is CASSQARWSNQPQHF. The DNA for the CDR3 is TGCGCCAGCAGCCAAGCGCGGTGGAGCAATCAGCCCCAGCATTTT.

This clonotype has ten or more counts. The chain carries TRBV18 and TRBJ1-2; D may be TRBD1 (5 bases). The CDR3 is made up of 17 amino acids. Per the germline V gene, CDR1 is KGHSH and CDR2 is LQKENI. The V end lost 1 base, the J end lost 2 bases, and 17 bases lay between the germline ends. DNA for the CDR3: TGTGCCAGCTCACCACATCAGCGTTTTAAGGGGAACTATGGCTACACCTTC. It codes for CASSPHQRFKGNYGYTF.

This clonotype was counted many times. This chain links TRBV6-1 with TRBJ1-5; D is unresolved. CDR3 size: 15 residues. Trimming took 8 bases from V and 3 from J, leaving 17 bases between them. Germline V lookup: CDR1 MNHNS, CDR2 SASEGT. The CDR3, as DNA: TGTGCCAGCGTCCCCCTATGGACGGACAATCAGCCCCAGCATTTT. Translating it yields CASVPLWTDNQPQHF.

This chain uses TRBV29-1 with TRBJ1-4; D unclear. Germline-derived CDR1 and CDR2 are SQVTM and ANQGSEA. Trimming cost V 8 bases and J 0 bases, with 10 bases left between them. The length of the CDR3 is 13 residues. DNA for the CDR3: TGCAGCCCCAAAGGTACAACTAATGAAAAACTGTTTTTT. Encoded protein: CSPKGTTNEKLFF.

The table lists this clonotype with many counts. The gene calls are TRBV11-2 and TRBJ2-1, with 11 bases identical to TRBD2. The CDR3 has 16 amino acids. Germline CDR1 and CDR2: SGHAT and FQNNGV. J was trimmed by 4 bases and V by 5 bases; bases with no gene match: 7. The CDR3 loop reads CASSRRSGGGYNEQFF. CDR3 in DNA: TGTGCCAGCAGCCGACGTAGCGGGGGGGGGTACAATGAGCAGTTCTTC.

This clonotype was seen repeatedly, ten times or more. This rearrangement joins TRBV5-1 to TRBJ2-7, with 7 bases matching TRBD2. The ends lost 4 bases at V and 0 bases at J; junction bases unmatched: 4. Germline loops: CDR1 SGHRS, CDR2 YFSETQ. The CDR3 runs to 14 residues. Here the CDR3 DNA reads TGCGCCAGCAGCCCCCCTAGCGGCTCCTACGAGCAGTACTTC. Its translation: CASSPPSGSYEQYF.

This clonotype has ten or more counts. CDR3: CASSLAGGEDTQYF. The DNA for the CDR3 is TGTGCCAGCTCACTAGCGGGAGGTGAAGATACGCAGTATTTT. The J gene is TRBJ2-3, the V gene TRBV12-3 or TRBV12-4, with 12 bases matching TRBD2. CDR3 length: 14 amino acids. V gave up 8 bases and J gave up 5 bases; unmatched junction bases: 5.

There are many counts of this clonotype. V and J are TRBV12-5 and TRBJ2-3; 16 bases are shared with TRBD2. This CDR3 contains 17 residues. V gave up 3 bases and J gave up 1 base; unmatched junction bases: 1. Germline V lookup: CDR1 LGHNT, CDR2 FRNRAP. This CDR3 reads CASGFGTSGRGTDTQYF. The CDR3 coding sequence is TGTGCTAGTGGTTTCGGGACTAGCGGGAGGGGCACAGATACGCAGTATTTT.

The chain is built from TRBV30 and TRBJ1-5; perhaps TRBD1 as D (5 bases). Germline CDR1 is GTSNPN and CDR2 is SVGIG (reference sequence). V was clipped by 1 base and J by 10 bases, with 17 bases between them. The CDR3 has 14 amino acids. The CDR3 region is CAWSGPIDSQPQHF. CDR3 DNA: TGTGCCTGGAGTGGACCGATCGACAGCCAACCCCAGCATTTT.

On this clonotype: The junction departs from germline at one end; a sequencing error may be responsible. J is TRBJ1-2 and V is TRBV7-8; D is ambiguous. Per germline, CDR1 SGHVS and CDR2 FQNEAQ. This CDR3 contains 15 residues. CDR3 sequence (DNA): TGCGCCAGCAGCCAAGATATGACGGTCGGCTATGGCTACACCTTC. Protein sequence: CASSQDMTVGYGYTF.

This clonotype occurred many times. The V call is TRBV27, the J call TRBJ1-6, with 8 nucleotides matching TRBD1. The CDR3 sequence is 16 residues long. With 4 bases clipped from V and 6 bases from J, the junction kept 8 bases outside the gene matches. In germline, CDR1 is MNHEY, CDR2 SMNVEV (reference sequence). CDR3 residues: CASSSGQDLINSPLHF. CDR3 coding DNA: TGTGCCAGCAGTTCGGGACAGGACCTCATTAATTCACCCCTCCACTTT.

The gene calls are TRBV6-1 and TRBJ1-5; no reliable D call. Trimming left V 8 bases short and J 0 bases short, with 14 bases between. Germline loops: CDR1 MNHNS, CDR2 SASEGT. This CDR3 contains 15 residues. The CDR3 nucleotides are TGTGCCAGCCCCTCGGCGTCACTTAGCAATCAGCCCCAGCATTTT. It yields the protein CASPSASLSNQPQHF.

The V and J genes are TRBV30 and TRBJ2-1; D possibly corresponds to TRBD2 (5 bases). Germline V CDR1 and CDR2: GTSNPN, SVGIG (reference sequence). Trimming removed 2 bases from V and 5 bases from J, with 13 bases in between. The CDR3 contains 14 residues. The CDR3 spells CAWSQSRLNNEQFF. As DNA, the CDR3 is TGTGCCTGGAGTCAGAGCAGACTAAACAATGAGCAGTTCTTC. The variable domain in full, completed from reference TRBV30 and TRBJ2-1, reads SQTIHQWPATLVQPVGSPLSLECTVEGTSNPNLYWYRQAAGRGLQLLFYSVGIGQISSEVPQNLSASRPQDRQFILSSKKLLLSDSGFYLCAWSQSRLNNEQFFGPGTRLTVL.

This clonotype was found many times. The CDR3 reads CATSDSPSGSYEQYF. The DNA for the CDR3 is TGTGCCACCAGTGATTCGCCTAGCGGTTCCTACGAGCAGTACTTC. V gene TRBV24-1 combines with J gene TRBJ2-7, with TRBD2 matching over 7 bases. Germline CDR1 reads KGHDR; CDR2 reads SFDVKD. The CDR3 length is 15 residues. The junction had 4 bases not matched to a gene; V was cut back by 2 bases and J by 1 base.

This clonotype was counted ten times or more. J is TRBJ2-1 and V is TRBV27, with 9 bases fitting TRBD2. The CDR3 length is 16 residues. With 5 bases clipped from V and 2 bases from J, the junction kept 7 bases outside the gene matches. Per the germline V gene, CDR1 is MNHEY and CDR2 is SMNVEV (reference sequence). The CDR3: CASSPPAGGPYNEQFF. CDR3 nucleotide sequence: TGTGCCAGCAGTCCTCCAGCGGGAGGTCCCTACAATGAGCAGTTCTTC.

This clonotype was seen repeatedly, ten times or more. J is TRBJ2-1 and V is TRBV3-1; D is possibly TRBD2 (7 bases). The CDR3 spans 15 residues. Trimming shortened V by 4 bases and J by 10 bases, and 20 bases separated the two germline ends. Per the germline V gene, CDR1 is LGHDT and CDR2 is YNNKEL (reference sequence). The DNA of the CDR3 is TGTGCCAGCAGCCCCCGGGACAACGGGAGGACGGAGCAGTTCTTC. Translated: CASSPRDNGRTEQFF.

V gene TRBV5-1 combines with J gene TRBJ2-5; 12 bases map to TRBD2. J was trimmed by 3 bases and V by 1 base; bases with no gene match: 7. The CDR3 contains 17 residues. Germline CDR1 is SGHRS and CDR2 is YFSETQ. The CDR3 region is CASSLSTSGSRKETQYF. In nucleotides, the CDR3 is TGCGCCAGCAGCTTGTCGACTAGCGGGAGTAGGAAAGAGACCCAGTACTTC.

This clonotype was counted many times. This rearrangement joins TRBV11-2 to TRBJ2-5; 10 bases map to TRBD1. The CDR3 runs 14 residues. The V and J ends lost 4 bases and 5 bases, in that order; junction bases with no gene match: 4. CDR1 and CDR2 (germline): SGHAT, FQNNGV. The CDR3 nucleotides are TGTGCCAGCAGCTCGGGACAGGGGCGGGAGACCCAGTACTTC. It translates to CASSSGQGRETQYF.

This clonotype was picked up many times. The chain combines TRBV28 with TRBJ2-3, with D tentatively TRBD2 (6 bases). Per germline, CDR1 MDHEN and CDR2 SYDVKM. The CDR3 is 12 amino acids. The germline V and J ends were trimmed by 11 bases and 2 bases, with 11 bases remaining between them. CDR3 coding DNA: TGTGCCTGCGGGGAGAACACAGATACGCAGTATTTT. Its translation: CACGENTDTQYF.

The chain uses TRBV5-4 and TRBJ2-4; a weak D match, TRBD2 (6 bases). Trimming removed 1 base at V and 11 bases at J, with 16 bases between. This CDR3 is 14 amino acids long. Per germline, CDR1 SGHNT and CDR2 YYREEE (reference sequence). The CDR3 DNA reads as TGTGCCAGCAGCTTGACTAGCAACAAATGGGTTCAGTACTTC. It specifies CASSLTSNKWVQYF.